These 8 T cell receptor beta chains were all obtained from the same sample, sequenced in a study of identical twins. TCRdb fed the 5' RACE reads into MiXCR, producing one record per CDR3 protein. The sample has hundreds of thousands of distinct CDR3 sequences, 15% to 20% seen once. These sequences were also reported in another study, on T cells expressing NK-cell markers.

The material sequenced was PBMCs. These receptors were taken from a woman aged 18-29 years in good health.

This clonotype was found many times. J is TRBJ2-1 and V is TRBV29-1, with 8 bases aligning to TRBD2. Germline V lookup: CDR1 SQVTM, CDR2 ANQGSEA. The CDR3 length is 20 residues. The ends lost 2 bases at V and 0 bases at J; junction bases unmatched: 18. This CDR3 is CSVESKGGTASGSSYNEQFF. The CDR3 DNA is TGCAGCGTTGAATCAAAGGGGGGGACGGCCAGCGGGAGCTCCTACAATGAGCAGTTCTTC.

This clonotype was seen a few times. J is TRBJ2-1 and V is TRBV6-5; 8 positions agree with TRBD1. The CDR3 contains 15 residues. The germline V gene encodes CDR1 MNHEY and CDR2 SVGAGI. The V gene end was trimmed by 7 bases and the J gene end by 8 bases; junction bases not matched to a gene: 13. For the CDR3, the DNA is TGTGCCAGCAATTCCCGGACAGGGAGCAAGGATGAGCAGTTCTTC. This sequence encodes CASNSRTGSKDEQFF.

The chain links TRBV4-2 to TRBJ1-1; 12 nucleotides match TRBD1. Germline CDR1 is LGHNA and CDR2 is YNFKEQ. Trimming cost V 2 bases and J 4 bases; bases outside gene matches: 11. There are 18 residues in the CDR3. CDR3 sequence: CASSQNFGTGGQSTEAFF. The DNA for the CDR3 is TGTGCCAGCAGCCAAAATTTCGGGACAGGGGGCCAGAGCACTGAAGCTTTCTTT.

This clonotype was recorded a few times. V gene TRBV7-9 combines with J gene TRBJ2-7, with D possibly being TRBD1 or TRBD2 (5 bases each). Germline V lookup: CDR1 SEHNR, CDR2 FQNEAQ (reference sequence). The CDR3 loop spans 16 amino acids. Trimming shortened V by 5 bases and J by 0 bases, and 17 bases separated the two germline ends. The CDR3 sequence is CASSARPGAFSYEQYF. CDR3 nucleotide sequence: TGTGCCAGCAGCGCCAGACCCGGGGCCTTCTCCTACGAGCAGTACTTC.

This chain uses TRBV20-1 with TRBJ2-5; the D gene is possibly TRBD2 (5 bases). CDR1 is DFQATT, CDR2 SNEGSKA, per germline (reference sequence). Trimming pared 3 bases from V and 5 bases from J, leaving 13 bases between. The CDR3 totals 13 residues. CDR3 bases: TGCAGTGCTAGGGGTCTCCCGGGGGAGACCCAGTACTTC. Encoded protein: CSARGLPGETQYF.

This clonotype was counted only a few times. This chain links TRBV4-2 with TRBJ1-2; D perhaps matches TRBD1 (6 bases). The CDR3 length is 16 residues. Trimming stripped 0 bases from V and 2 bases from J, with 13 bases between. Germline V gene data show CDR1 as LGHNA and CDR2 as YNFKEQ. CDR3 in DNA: TGTGCCAGCAGCCAAGATTTAAGGACAGAGAACTATGGCTACACCTTC. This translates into CASSQDLRTENYGYTF.

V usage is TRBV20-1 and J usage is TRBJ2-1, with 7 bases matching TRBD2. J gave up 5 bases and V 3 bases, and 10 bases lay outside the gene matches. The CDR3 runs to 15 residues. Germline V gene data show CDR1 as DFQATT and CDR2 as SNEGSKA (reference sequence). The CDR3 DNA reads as TGCAGTGCTAGCCTGCGGCGGGGGTTCAACAATGAGCAGTTCTTC. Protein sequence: CSASLRRGFNNEQFF.

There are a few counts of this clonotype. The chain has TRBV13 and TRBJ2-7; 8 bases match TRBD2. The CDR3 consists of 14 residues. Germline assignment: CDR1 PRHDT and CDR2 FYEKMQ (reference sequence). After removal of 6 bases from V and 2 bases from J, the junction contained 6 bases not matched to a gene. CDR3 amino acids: CASRGAGGPYEQYF. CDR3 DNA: TGTGCCAGCAGGGGGGCGGGGGGCCCCTACGAGCAGTACTTC. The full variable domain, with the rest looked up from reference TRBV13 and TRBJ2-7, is AAGVIQSPRHLIKEKRETATLKCYPIPRHDTVYWYQQGPGQDPQFLISFYEKMQSDKGSIPDRFSAQQFSDYHSELNMSSLELGDSALYFCASRGAGGPYEQYFGPGTRLTVT.